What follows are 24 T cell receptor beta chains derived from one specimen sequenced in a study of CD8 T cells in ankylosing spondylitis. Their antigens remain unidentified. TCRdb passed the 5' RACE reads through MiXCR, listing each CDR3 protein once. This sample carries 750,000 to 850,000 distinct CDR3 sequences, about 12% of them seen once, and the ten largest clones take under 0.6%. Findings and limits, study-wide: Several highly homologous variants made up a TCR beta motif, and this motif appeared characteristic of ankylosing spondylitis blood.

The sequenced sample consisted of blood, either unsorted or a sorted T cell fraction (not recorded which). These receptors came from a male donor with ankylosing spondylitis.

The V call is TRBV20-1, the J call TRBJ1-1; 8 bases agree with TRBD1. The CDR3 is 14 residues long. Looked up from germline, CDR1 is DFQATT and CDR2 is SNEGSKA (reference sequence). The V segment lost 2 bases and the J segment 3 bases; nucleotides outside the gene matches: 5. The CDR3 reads CSARSHRGDTEAFF. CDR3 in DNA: TGCAGTGCTAGATCCCACAGGGGGGACACTGAAGCTTTCTTT.

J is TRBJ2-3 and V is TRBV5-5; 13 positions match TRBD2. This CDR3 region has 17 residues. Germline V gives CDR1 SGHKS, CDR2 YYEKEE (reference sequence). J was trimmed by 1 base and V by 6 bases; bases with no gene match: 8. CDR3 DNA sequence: TGTGCCAGCACCAAACTAGCGGGGGGGCCTCGCACAGATACGCAGTATTTT. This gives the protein CASTKLAGGPRTDTQYF.

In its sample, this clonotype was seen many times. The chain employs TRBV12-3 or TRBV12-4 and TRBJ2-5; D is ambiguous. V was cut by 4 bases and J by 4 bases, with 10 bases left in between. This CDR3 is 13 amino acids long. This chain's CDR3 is CASSSARGETQYF. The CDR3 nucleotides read TGTGCCAGCAGTTCCGCGCGAGGAGAGACCCAGTACTTC.

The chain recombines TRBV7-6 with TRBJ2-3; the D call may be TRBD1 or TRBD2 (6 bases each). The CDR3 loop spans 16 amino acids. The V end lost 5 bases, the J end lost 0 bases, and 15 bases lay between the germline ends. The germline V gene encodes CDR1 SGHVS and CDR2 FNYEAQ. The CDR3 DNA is TGTGCCAGCAGCCCCTTAGGAGGGGGAAGCACAGATACGCAGTATTTT. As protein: CASSPLGGGSTDTQYF.

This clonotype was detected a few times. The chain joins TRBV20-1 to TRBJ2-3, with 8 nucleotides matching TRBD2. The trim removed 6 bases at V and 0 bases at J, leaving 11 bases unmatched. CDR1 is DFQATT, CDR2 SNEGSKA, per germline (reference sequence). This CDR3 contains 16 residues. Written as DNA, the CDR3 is TGCAGTGCGCGAGTGGGTAGCGGGACTAGCACAGATACGCAGTATTTT. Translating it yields CSARVGSGTSTDTQYF.

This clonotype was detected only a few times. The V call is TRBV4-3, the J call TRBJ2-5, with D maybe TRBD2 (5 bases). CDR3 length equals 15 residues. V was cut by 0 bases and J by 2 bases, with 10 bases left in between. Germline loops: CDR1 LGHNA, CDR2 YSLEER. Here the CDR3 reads CASSQERTLQETQYF. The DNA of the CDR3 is TGCGCCAGCAGCCAAGAAAGGACTCTACAAGAGACCCAGTACTTC.

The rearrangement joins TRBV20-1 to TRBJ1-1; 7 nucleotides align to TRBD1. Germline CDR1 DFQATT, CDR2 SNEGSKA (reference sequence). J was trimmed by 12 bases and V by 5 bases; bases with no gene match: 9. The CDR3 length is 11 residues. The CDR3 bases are TGCAGTGCTCAGGACAGGAAAAACCCTTTCTTT. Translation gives CSAQDRKNPFF.

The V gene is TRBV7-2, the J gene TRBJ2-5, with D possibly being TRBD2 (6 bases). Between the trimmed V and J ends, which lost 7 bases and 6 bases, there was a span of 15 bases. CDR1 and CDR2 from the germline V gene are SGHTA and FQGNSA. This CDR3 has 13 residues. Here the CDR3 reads CASTFWGVKTQYF. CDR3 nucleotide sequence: TGTGCCAGCACCTTCTGGGGGGTAAAGACCCAGTACTTC.

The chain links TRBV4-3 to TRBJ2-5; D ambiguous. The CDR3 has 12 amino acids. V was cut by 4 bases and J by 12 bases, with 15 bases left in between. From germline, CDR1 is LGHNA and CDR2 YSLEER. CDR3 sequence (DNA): TGCGCCAGCAGCCTAAATCAAGGCCCAAAGTACTTC. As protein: CASSLNQGPKYF.

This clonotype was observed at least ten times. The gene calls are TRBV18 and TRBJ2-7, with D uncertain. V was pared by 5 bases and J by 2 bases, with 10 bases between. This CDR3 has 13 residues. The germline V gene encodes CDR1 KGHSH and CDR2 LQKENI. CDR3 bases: TGTGCCAGCTCATACGGACGGACCTACGAGCAGTACTTC. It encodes CASSYGRTYEQYF. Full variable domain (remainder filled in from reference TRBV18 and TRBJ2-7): NAGVMQNPRHLVRRRGQEARLRCSPMKGHSHVYWYRQLPEEGLKFMVYLQKENIIDESGMPKERFSAEFPKEGPSILRIQQVVRGDSAAYFCASSYGRTYEQYFGPGTRLTVT.

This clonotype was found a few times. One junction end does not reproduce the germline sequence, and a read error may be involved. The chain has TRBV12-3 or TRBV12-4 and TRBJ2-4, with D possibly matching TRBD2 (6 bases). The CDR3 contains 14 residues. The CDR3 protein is CASSPQRATNIQYF. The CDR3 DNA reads TGTGCCAGCAGTCCTCAGCGGGCCACAAACATTCAGTACTTC.

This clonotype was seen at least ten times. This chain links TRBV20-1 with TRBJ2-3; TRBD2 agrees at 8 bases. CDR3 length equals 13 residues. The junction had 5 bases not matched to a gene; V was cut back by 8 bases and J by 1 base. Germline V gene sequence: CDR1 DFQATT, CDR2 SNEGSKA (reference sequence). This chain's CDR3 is CSTGLAGTDTQYF. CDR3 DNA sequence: TGCAGTACAGGACTAGCAGGCACAGATACGCAGTATTTT.

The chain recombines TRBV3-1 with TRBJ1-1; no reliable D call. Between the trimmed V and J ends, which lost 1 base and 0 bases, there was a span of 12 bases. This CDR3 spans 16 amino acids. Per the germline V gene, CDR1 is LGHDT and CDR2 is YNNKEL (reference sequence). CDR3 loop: CASSQGTPLMNTEAFF. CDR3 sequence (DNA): TGTGCCAGCAGCCAAGGTACGCCTCTTATGAACACTGAAGCTTTCTTT. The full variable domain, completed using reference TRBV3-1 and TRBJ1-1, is DTAVSQTPKYLVTQMGNDKSIKCEQNLGHDTMYWYKQDSKKFLKIMFSYNNKELIINETVPNRFSPKSPDKAHLNLHINSLELGDSAVYFCASSQGTPLMNTEAFFGQGTRLTVV.

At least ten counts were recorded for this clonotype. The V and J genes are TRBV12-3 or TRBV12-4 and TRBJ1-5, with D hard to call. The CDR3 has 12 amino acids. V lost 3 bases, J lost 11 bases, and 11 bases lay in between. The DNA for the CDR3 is TGTGCCAGCAGTTTTTCCCCGGTAGCCCAGCATTTT. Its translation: CASSFSPVAQHF.

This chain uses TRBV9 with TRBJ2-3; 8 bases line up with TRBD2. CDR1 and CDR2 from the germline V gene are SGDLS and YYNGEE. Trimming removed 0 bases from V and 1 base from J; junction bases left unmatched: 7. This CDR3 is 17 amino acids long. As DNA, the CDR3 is TGTGCCAGCAGCGTAGGTGTACTAGCGGACGGCACAGATACGCAGTATTTT. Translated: CASSVGVLADGTDTQYF.

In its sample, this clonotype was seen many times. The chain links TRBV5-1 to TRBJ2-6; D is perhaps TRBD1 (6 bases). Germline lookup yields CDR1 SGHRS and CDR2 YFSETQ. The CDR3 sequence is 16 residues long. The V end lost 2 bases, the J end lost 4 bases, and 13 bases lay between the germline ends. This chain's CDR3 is CASSLQGTSGANVLTF. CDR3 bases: TGCGCCAGCAGCTTACAGGGAACGTCAGGGGCCAACGTCCTGACTTTC.

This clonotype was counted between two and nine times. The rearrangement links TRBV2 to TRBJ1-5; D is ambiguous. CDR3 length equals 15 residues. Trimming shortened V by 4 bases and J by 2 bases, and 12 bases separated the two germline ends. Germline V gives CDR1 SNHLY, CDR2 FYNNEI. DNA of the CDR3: TGTGCCAGCAGTGGAAGTTTCCAGGGCAATCAGCCCCAGCATTTT. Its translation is CASSGSFQGNQPQHF. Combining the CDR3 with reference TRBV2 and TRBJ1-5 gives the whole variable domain EPEVTQTPSHQVTQMGQEVILRCVPISNHLYFYWYRQILGQKVEFLVSFYNNEISEKSEIFDDQFSVERPDGSNFTLKIRSTKLEDSAMYFCASSGSFQGNQPQHFGDGTRLSIL.

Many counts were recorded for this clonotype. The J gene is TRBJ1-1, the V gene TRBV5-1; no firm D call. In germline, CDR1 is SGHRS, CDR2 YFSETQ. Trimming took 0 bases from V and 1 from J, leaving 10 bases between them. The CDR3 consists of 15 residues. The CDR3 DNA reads TGCGCCAGCAGCTTGGGGGTTTCGGGGAACACTGAAGCTTTCTTT. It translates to CASSLGVSGNTEAFF.

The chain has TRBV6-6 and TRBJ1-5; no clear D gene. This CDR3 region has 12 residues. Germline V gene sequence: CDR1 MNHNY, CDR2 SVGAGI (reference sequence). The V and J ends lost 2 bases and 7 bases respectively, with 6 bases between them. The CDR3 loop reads CASSYLDQPQHF. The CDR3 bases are TGTGCCAGCAGTTACCTAGACCAGCCCCAGCATTTT.

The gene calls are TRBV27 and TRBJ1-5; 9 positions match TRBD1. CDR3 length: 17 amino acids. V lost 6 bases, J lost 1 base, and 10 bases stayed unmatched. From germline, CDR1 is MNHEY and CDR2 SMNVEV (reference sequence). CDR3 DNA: TGTGCCAGCAGGCGTACAGGGGGCTTCCTGAGCAATCAGCCCCAGCATTTT. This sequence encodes CASRRTGGFLSNQPQHF.

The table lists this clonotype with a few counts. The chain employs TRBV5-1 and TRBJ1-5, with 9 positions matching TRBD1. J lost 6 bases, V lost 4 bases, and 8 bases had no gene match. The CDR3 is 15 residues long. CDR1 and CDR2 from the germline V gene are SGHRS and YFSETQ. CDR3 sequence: CASSLQGAGGQPQHF. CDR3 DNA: TGCGCCAGCAGCCTACAGGGGGCAGGGGGTCAGCCCCAGCATTTT. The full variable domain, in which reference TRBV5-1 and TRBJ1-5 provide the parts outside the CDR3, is KAGVTQTPRYLIKTRGQQVTLSCSPISGHRSVSWYQQTPGQGLQFLFEYFSETQRNKGNFPGRFSGRQFSNSRSEMNVSTLELGDSALYLCASSLQGAGGQPQHFGDGTRLSIL.

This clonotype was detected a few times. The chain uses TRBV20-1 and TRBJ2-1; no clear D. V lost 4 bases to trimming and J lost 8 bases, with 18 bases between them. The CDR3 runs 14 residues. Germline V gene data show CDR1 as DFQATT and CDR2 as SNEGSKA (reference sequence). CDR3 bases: TGCAGTGCTAACCTATATCGACGAACTGATGAGCAGTTCTTC. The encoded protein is CSANLYRRTDEQFF.

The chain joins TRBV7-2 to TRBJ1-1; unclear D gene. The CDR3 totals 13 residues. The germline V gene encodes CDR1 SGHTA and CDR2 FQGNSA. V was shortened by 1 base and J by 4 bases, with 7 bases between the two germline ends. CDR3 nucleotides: TGTGCCAGCAGCTTAGATATCGGCACTGAAGCTTTCTTT. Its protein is CASSLDIGTEAFF.

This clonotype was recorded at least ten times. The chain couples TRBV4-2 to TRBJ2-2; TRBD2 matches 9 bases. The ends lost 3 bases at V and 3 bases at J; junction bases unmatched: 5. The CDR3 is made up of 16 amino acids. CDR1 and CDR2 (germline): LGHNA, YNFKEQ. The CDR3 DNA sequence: TGTGCCAGCAGCCAGCGGGAGGGTGGTTACACCGGGGAGCTGTTTTTT. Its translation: CASSQREGGYTGELFF.